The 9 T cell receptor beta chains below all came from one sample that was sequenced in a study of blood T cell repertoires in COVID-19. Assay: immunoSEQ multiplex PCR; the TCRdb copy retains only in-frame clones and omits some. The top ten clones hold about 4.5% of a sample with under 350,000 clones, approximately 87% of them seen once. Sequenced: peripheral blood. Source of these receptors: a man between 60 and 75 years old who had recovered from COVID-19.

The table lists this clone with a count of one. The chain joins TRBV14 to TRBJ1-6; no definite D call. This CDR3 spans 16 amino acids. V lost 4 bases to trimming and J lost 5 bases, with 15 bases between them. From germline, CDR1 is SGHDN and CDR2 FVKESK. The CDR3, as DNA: TGTGCCAGCAGCCGGCGGGAAGGTTTGCATAATTCACCCCTCCACTTT. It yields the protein CASSRREGLHNSPLHF.

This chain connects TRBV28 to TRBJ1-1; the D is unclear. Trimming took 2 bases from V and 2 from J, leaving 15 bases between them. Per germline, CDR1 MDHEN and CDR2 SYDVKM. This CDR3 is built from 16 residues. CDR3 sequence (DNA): TGTGCCAGCAGTTTACTGCGAGGGAGAGCTAACACTGAAGCTTTCTTT. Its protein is CASSLLRGRANTEAFF. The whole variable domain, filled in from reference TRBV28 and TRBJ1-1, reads DVKVTQSSRYLVKRTGEKVFLECVQDMDHENMFWYRQDPGLGLRLIYFSYDVKMKEKGDIPEGYSVSREKKERFSLILESASTNQTSMYLCASSLLRGRANTEAFFGQGTRLTVV.

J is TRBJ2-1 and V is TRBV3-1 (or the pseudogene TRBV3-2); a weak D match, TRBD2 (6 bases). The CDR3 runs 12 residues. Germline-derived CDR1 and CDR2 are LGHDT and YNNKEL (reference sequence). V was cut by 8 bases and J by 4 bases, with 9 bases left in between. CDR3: CASGLLYNEQFF. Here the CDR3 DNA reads TGTGCCAGCGGACTACTGTACAATGAGCAGTTCTTC.

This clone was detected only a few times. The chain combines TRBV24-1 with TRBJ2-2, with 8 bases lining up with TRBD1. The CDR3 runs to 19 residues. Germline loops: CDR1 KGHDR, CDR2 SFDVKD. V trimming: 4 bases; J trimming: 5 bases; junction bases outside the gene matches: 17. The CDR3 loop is CATSDLRGTGLLETGELFF. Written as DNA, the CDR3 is TGTGCCACCAGTGACCTGAGGGGGACAGGCCTGTTAGAAACCGGGGAGCTGTTTTTT.

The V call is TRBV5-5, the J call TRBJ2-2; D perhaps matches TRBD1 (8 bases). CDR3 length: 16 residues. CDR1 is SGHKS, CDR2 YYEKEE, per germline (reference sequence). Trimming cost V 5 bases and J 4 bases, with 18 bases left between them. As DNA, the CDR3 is TGTGCCAGCAGGCCGGGAGGACAGGGTGGCACCGGGGAGCTGTTTTTT. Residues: CASRPGGQGGTGELFF.

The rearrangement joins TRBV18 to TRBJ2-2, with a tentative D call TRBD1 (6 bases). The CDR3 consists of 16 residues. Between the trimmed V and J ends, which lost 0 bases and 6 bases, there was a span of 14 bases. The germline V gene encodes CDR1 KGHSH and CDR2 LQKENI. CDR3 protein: CASSPPNRVVAGELFF. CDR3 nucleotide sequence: TGTGCCAGCTCACCACCCAACAGGGTGGTTGCCGGGGAGCTGTTTTTT.

CDR3 residues: CASSPRLGVGTEAFF. The CDR3 nucleotides are TGTGCCAGCTCACCAAGGCTAGGGGTCGGCACTGAAGCTTTCTTT. The chain carries TRBV18 and TRBJ1-1; possible D gene TRBD1, 5 bases. The CDR3 is made up of 15 amino acids. Germline-derived CDR1 and CDR2 are KGHSH and LQKENI. With 2 bases removed from V and 4 bases from J, the gap between germline ends came to 14 bases. The whole variable domain, filled in from reference TRBV18 and TRBJ1-1, reads NAGVMQNPRHLVRRRGQEARLRCSPMKGHSHVYWYRQLPEEGLKFMVYLQKENIIDESGMPKERFSAEFPKEGPSILRIQQVVRGDSAAYFCASSPRLGVGTEAFFGQGTRLTVV.

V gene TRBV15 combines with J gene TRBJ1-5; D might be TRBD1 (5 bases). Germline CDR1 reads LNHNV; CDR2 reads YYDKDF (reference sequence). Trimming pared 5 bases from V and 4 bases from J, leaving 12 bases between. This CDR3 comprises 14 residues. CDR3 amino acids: CATSPGGGNQPQHF. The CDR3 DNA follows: TGTGCCACCAGCCCTGGGGGGGGTAATCAGCCCCAGCATTTT.

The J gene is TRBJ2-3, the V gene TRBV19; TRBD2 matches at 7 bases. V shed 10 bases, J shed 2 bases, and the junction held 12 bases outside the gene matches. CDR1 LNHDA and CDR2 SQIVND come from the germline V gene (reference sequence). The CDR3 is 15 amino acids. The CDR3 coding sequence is TGTGCCACCGTATCACACGGGGGGATCACAGATACGCAGTATTTT. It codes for CATVSHGGITDTQYF.